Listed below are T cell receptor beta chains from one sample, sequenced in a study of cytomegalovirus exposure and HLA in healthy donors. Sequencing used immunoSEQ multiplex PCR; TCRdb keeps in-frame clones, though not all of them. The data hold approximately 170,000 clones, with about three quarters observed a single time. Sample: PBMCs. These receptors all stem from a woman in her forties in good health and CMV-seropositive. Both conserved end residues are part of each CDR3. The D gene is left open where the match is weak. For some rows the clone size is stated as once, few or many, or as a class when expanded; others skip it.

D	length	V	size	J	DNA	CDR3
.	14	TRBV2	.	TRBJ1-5	TGTGCCAGCAGTGGAACAGGGATTCGTCAGCCCCAGCATTTT	CASSGTGIRQPQHF
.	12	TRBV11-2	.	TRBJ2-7	TGTGCCAGCAGCTTCTCACTAGCCGAGCAGTACTTC	CASSFSLAEQYF
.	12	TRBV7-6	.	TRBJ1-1	TGTGCCAGCAGCTTCGGTAACACTGAAGCTTTCTTT	CASSFGNTEAFF
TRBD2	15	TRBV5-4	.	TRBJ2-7	TGTGCCAGCAGCCCGGGACTAGCGGGCACCTACGAGCAGTACTTC	CASSPGLAGTYEQYF
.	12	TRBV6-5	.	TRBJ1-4	TGTGCCAGCAGCCCCCCAAATGAAAAACTGTTTTTT	CASSPPNEKLFF
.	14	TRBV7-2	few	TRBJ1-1	TGTGCCAGCCTCTGGGAAGGGGCCCTACCTGAAGCTTTCTTT	CASLWEGALPEAFF
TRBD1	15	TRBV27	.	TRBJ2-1	TGTGCCAGCAGTCACGAGGGGGCGAAGTACAATGAGCAGTTCTTC	CASSHEGAKYNEQFF
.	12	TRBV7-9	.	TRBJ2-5	TGTTCCAGCAGCCTTCGGGAAGAGACCCAGTACTTC	CSSSLREETQYF
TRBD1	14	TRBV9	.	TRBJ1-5	TGTGCCAGTTCGACAGGGGATAGCAATCAGCCCCAGCATTTT	CASSTGDSNQPQHF
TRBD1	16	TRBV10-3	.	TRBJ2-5	TGTGCCACTTTTAACCGGGACAGCGGTTTCCAAGAGACCCAGTACTTC	CATFNRDSGFQETQYF
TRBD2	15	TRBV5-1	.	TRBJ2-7	TGCGCCAGCAGCTTTACTAGCGGGGCCCGAGAGGAGCAGTACTTC	CASSFTSGAREEQYF
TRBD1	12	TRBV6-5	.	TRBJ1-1	TGTGCCGTCGGGACAGCTAACACTGAAGCTTTCTTT	CAVGTANTEAFF
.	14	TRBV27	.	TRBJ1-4	TGTGCCAGCAGTAAAAAGACCGAGAGGGAAAAACTGTTTTTT	CASSKKTEREKLFF
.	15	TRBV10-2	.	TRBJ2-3	TGCGCCAGCGAAACTAGCTTATCAGAGACAGATACGCAGTATTTT	CASETSLSETDTQYF
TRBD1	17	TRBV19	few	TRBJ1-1	TGTGCCAGTACCTCGGACAGGGGTAAGGTGGGGTACACTGAAGCTTTCTTT	CASTSDRGKVGYTEAFF